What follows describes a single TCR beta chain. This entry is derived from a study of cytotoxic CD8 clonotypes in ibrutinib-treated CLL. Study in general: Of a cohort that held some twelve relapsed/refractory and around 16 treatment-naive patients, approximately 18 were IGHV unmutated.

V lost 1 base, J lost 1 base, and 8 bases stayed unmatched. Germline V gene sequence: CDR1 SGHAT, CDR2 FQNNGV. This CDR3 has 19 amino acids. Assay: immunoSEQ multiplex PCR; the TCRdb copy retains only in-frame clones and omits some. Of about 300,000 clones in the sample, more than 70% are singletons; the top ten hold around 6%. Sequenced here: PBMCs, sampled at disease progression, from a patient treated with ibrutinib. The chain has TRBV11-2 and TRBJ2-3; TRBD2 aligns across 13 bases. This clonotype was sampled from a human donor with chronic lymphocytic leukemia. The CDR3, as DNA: TGTGCCAGCAGCTTAGTAGGGGGACTAGCGGGGAAAGGCACAGATACGCAGTATTTT. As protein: CASSLVGGLAGKGTDTQYF.